Given below is one TCR beta chain in context. The germline V gene encodes CDR1 ENHRY and CDR2 SYGVKD. Trimming cost V 3 bases and J 5 bases, with 16 bases left between them. The CDR3 covers 15 residues. As handled by the study authors: By means of reference gene primer amplification, nucleated cell counts were estimated. The repertoire was sequenced with immunoSEQ multiplex PCR; TCRdb's copy has only in-frame clones and lacks some. V, J and clone size were drawn from that table, and D and trimming were deduced from the DNA. The sample records around 150,000 clones, about 80% being singletons. These data come from a study of blood T cell repertoires in COVID-19. The wider study: Collection of acute and convalescent COVID-19 samples took place in the United States, Italy and Spain. The cDNA or gDNA used as material had been derived from T cells, B-cell-depleted T cells, or PBMCs.

Self-reported history from a screening survey and questionnaire set each donor's cohort. This rearrangement joins TRBV10-3 to TRBJ1-1; D is possibly TRBD1 (6 bases). Material for sequencing was PBMCs or T cells enriched from blood (not recorded which). The TCR was taken from a woman in her forties or fifties who had recovered from COVID-19. The CDR3 DNA reads as TGTGCCATCAGTGACCCGGAGGGGGGGAAGACTGAAGCTTTCTTT. It specifies CAISDPEGGKTEAFF.